These 13 T cell receptor beta chains originate from one sample sequenced in a study of T cell responses to AZD1222 COVID-19 vaccine. Sequencing used immunoSEQ multiplex PCR; TCRdb keeps in-frame clones, though not all of them. Altogether 150,000 or so clones are present, 80% to 90% being singletons, with the ten largest covering less than 9.5%. The sample in question was peripheral blood, obtained on day 0 of AZD1222 vaccination. These receptors came from an adult in good health.

As DNA, the CDR3 is TGTGCCAGCAGGGGCGAGGATCAGCCCCAGCATTTT. Translated: CASRGEDQPQHF. This rearrangement joins TRBV12-3 or TRBV12-4 to TRBJ1-5; D gene uncertain. This CDR3 region has 12 residues. V was cut by 6 bases and J by 5 bases, with 8 bases left in between.

The gene calls are TRBV27 and TRBJ2-5; 13 nucleotides agree with TRBD2. The CDR3 totals 17 residues. Germline CDR1 and CDR2: MNHEY and SMNVEV (reference sequence). With 5 bases clipped from V and 5 bases from J, the junction kept 11 bases outside the gene matches. CDR3 in amino acids: CASSPRTSGSFEETQYF. The CDR3 nucleotides read TGTGCCAGCAGTCCCCGGACTAGCGGGAGCTTCGAGGAGACCCAGTACTTC.

V is TRBV10-2 and J is TRBJ1-6; 7 nucleotides line up with TRBD1. Germline CDR1 WSHSY, CDR2 SAAADI. This CDR3 is built from 13 residues. Trimming at V came to 6 bases and at J to 6 bases, leaving 2 bases not matched to a gene. CDR3 coding DNA: TGCGCCAGCAGCAGACAGGGTAATTCACCCCTCCACTTT. As protein: CASSRQGNSPLHF.

The chain uses TRBV3-1 (or the pseudogene TRBV3-2) and TRBJ1-4; D gene ambiguous. V gave up 5 bases and J gave up 8 bases, with 9 bases separating them. This CDR3 contains 12 residues. Germline CDR1 and CDR2: LGHDT and YNNKEL (reference sequence). The CDR3 spells CASSARREKLFF. CDR3 sequence (DNA): TGTGCCAGCAGCGCAAGACGCGAAAAACTGTTTTTT.

The chain links TRBV14 to TRBJ1-2; D is possibly TRBD1 (5 bases). This CDR3 is 12 amino acids long. Trimming took off 0 bases at V and 8 bases at J, with 7 bases between the two ends. CDR1 and CDR2 from the germline V gene are SGHDN and FVKESK. The CDR3 is CASSQDRGGYTF. The CDR3 DNA sequence: TGTGCCAGCAGCCAAGATCGGGGCGGCTACACCTTC.

The chain recombines TRBV2 with TRBJ1-3; a possible D gene is TRBD1 (6 bases). Per the germline V gene, CDR1 is SNHLY and CDR2 is FYNNEI. The CDR3 spans 14 residues. Trimming shortened V by 8 bases and J by 4 bases, and 15 bases separated the two germline ends. The DNA of the CDR3 is TGTGCCAGCTCGGGGGGCCGGCGGGGAAACACCATATATTTT. It codes for CASSGGRRGNTIYF. The complete variable domain, with remaining parts taken from reference TRBV2 and TRBJ1-3, reads EPEVTQTPSHQVTQMGQEVILRCVPISNHLYFYWYRQILGQKVEFLVSFYNNEISEKSEIFDDQFSVERPDGSNFTLKIRSTKLEDSAMYFCASSGGRRGNTIYFGEGSWLTVV.

V and J are TRBV27 and TRBJ1-5, with D tentatively TRBD1 (6 bases). Germline CDR1 is MNHEY and CDR2 is SMNVEV (reference sequence). The CDR3 sequence is 15 residues long. The ends were cut back, 6 bases at V and 3 bases at J, with 15 bases in the middle. Written as DNA, the CDR3 is TGTGCCAGCAGCCCATACGGGGGGCACAATCAGCCCCAGCATTTT. Its translation is CASSPYGGHNQPQHF.

The rearrangement joins TRBV5-5 to TRBJ2-5, with TRBD1 matching over 8 bases. The ends lost 4 bases at V and 5 bases at J; junction bases unmatched: 4. Germline loops: CDR1 SGHKS, CDR2 YYEKEE (reference sequence). This CDR3 comprises 13 residues. Here the CDR3 reads CASSHDRGETQYF. The CDR3 region has the DNA TGTGCCAGCAGCCACGACAGGGGCGAGACCCAGTACTTC.

To note about this clone: This same CDR3 is encoded by further DNA sequences in the sample. The chain couples TRBV19 to TRBJ1-2; a possible D gene is TRBD1 (5 bases). This CDR3 region has 14 residues. The V end lost 3 bases, the J end lost 5 bases, and 13 bases lay between the germline ends. The V gene's germline CDR1 is LNHDA and CDR2 SQIVND (reference sequence). The DNA of the CDR3 is TGTGCCAGTAGTATTGGGCAGGGTAATTATGGCTACACCTTC. Translated: CASSIGQGNYGYTF.

This clone turned up a few times. The chain carries TRBV3-1 (or the pseudogene TRBV3-2) and TRBJ1-1, with D uncertain. V lost 1 base and J 1 base, leaving 4 bases between the germline ends. The germline V gene has CDR1 LGHDT and CDR2 YNNKEL (reference sequence). The CDR3 spans 13 residues. CDR3 amino acids: CASSQGQNTEAFF. The CDR3 nucleotides read TGTGCCAGCAGCCAAGGACAGAACACTGAAGCTTTCTTT.

The chain is built from TRBV9 and TRBJ1-1; TRBD1 might be the D (5 bases). The CDR3 runs to 14 residues. Trimming removed 0 bases from V and 4 bases from J, with 10 bases in between. Germline CDR1 reads SGDLS; CDR2 reads YYNGEE. The CDR3 spells CASSVASRVTEAFF. The CDR3 DNA follows: TGTGCCAGCAGCGTAGCTTCCAGGGTCACTGAAGCTTTCTTT.

The V and J genes are TRBV19 and TRBJ2-1; D unclear. CDR3 length: 14 residues. V dropped 4 bases and J dropped 3 bases, with 10 bases sitting between them. Germline V gene data show CDR1 as LNHDA and CDR2 as SQIVND (reference sequence). The CDR3 DNA reads as TGTGCCAGTAGTACAGGCAGCCTCTACAATGAGCAGTTCTTC. Translated, it gives CASSTGSLYNEQFF. Supplemented by reference TRBV19 and TRBJ2-1, the full variable domain reads DGGITQSPKYLFRKEGQNVTLSCEQNLNHDAMYWYRQDPGQGLRLIYYSQIVNDFQKGDIAEGYSVSREKKESFPLTVTSAQKNPTAFYLCASSTGSLYNEQFFGPGTRLTVL.

The chain is built from TRBV5-1 and TRBJ2-5, with a tentative D call TRBD1 (5 bases). V lost 0 bases and J lost 1, with 13 bases in between. Germline V lookup: CDR1 SGHRS, CDR2 YFSETQ. CDR3 length equals 16 residues. CDR3 nucleotides: TGCGCCAGCAGCTTGGGCAGGGCGACGATCCAAGAGACCCAGTACTTC. Its translation is CASSLGRATIQETQYF.